One sample yielded the 6 T cell receptor beta chains listed below, sequenced in a study of blood T cells in healthy people across ages. The use of a sample-barcoded 5' primer and a J-beta primer mix characterized a second PCR of roughly 7 to 11 cycles. One entry per CDR3 protein results from TCRdb running MiXCR on the 5' RACE reads. This repertoire shows fewer than 1,000,000 distinct CDR3 sequences, more than 40% found once; its top ten account for around 18%. Specimen: blood. The receptor source for this set is a man in his fifties or sixties in good health.

This clonotype showed up just a few times. The chain is built from TRBV15 and TRBJ1-4; TRBD1 aligns across 9 bases. V dropped 3 bases and J dropped 8; count of bases not matched to a gene: 7. CDR1 is LNHNV, CDR2 YYDKDF, per germline (reference sequence). This CDR3 has 15 amino acids. CDR3 amino acids: CATSRLGTGSEKLFF. The CDR3 nucleotides are TGTGCCACCAGCAGGCTAGGGACAGGGTCCGAAAAACTGTTTTTT.

In its sample, this clonotype was seen once. This chain uses TRBV6-4 with TRBJ2-6; D not certain. The CDR3 has 12 residues. Germline V CDR1 and CDR2: MRHNA, SNTAGT. The V end lost 8 bases, the J end lost 2 bases, and 4 bases lay between the germline ends. The CDR3 nucleotides read TGTGCCAGCCCACCTGGGGCCAACGTCCTGACTTTC. It codes for CASPPGANVLTF.

There are a few counts of this clonotype. This sequence joins TRBV9 and TRBJ2-2; D call uncertain. The CDR3 sequence is 15 residues long. The germline CDR1 and CDR2 sequences are SGDLS and YYNGEE. The V gene lost 1 base and the J gene lost 0 bases, with 7 bases spanning the gap. CDR3 sequence: CASSVRSANTGELFF. CDR3 bases: TGTGCCAGCAGCGTACGGAGCGCGAACACCGGGGAGCTGTTTTTT.

This clonotype was seen a few times. Here the CDR3 reads CASSQAFGETQYF. CDR3 bases: TGCGCCAGCAGCCAAGCTTTTGGGGAGACCCAGTACTTC. The chain joins TRBV4-3 to TRBJ2-5; D is unclear. Germline CDR1 LGHNA, CDR2 YSLEER. The CDR3 has 13 amino acids. Trimming left V 1 base short and J 5 bases short, with 8 bases between.

This clonotype was observed a few times. This sequence joins TRBV9 and TRBJ2-3, with 10 bases identical to TRBD1. CDR1 SGDLS and CDR2 YYNGEE come from the germline V gene. This CDR3 has 18 residues. J lost 0 bases, V lost 3 bases, and 10 bases had no gene match. In DNA form, the CDR3 reads TGTGCCAGCAGCGCCGGGGACAGGGGAATTGCTAGCACAGATACGCAGTATTTT. Translated: CASSAGDRGIASTDTQYF. The complete variable domain, with remaining parts taken from reference TRBV9 and TRBJ2-3, reads DSGVTQTPKHLITATGQRVTLRCSPRSGDLSVYWYQQSLDQGLQFLIQYYNGEERAKGNILERFSAQQFPDLHSELNLSSLELGDSALYFCASSAGDRGIASTDTQYFGPGTRLTVL.

This sequence joins TRBV4-2 and TRBJ2-3, with a tentative D call TRBD2 (5 bases). Germline V gene data show CDR1 as LGHNA and CDR2 as YNFKEQ. V lost 0 bases, J lost 6 bases, and 19 bases lay in between. This CDR3 region has 17 residues. The CDR3 loop reads CASSQDLASSLSDTQYF. CDR3 nucleotide sequence: TGTGCCAGCAGCCAAGATCTGGCTAGCTCTCTCAGCGATACGCAGTATTTT.